This T cell receptor (beta chain) came from a study of T-cell reconstitution after alpha-beta-depleted transplantation in children. Study-level points and caveats: T-cell numbers and diversity, one year after transplant, stemmed largely from T cells that were newly produced. The origin of high day-60 TCRbeta diversity in some patients lay in surviving recipient T cells and thymic progenitors. At around two months after transplant, the alpha-beta T cells were reportedly derived from several hundred expanded clones that came from non-depleted graft cells.

The CDR3 contains 15 residues. Germline V gene sequence: CDR1 MNHEY, CDR2 SVGEGT. Germline trimming cut 2 bases from V and 9 bases from J; bases unmatched to any gene: 4. This clonotype came up many times. Antigen: not known. Preparation of the TCRbeta library used unique molecular identifiers. TCRdb independently ran MiXCR on the PCR reads; one entry per CDR3 protein. The sample lists 120,000 to 150,000 distinct CDR3 sequences, about 8.8% seen once, with 15% to 20% in the top ten. This chain uses TRBV6-2 or TRBV6-3 with TRBJ2-1; TRBD2 aligns across 13 bases. The TCR sequence derives from a female patient between 2 and 15 years old who had a stem cell transplant for congenital amegakaryocytic thrombocytopenia, so the T cells may come from the graft donor. The specimen comprised PBMCs, mostly from graft donor cells, sampled 180 days after TCRalphabeta/CD19-depleted stem cell transplant. CDR3 residues: CASSYVGLAGAEQFF. Here the CDR3 DNA reads TGTGCCAGCAGTTACGTCGGACTAGCGGGAGCTGAGCAGTTCTTC.